In this sample, the clone carrying this T cell receptor (beta chain) turned up a few times. The record originates from a study of cytomegalovirus exposure and HLA in healthy donors. This CDR3 comprises 14 residues. Germline assignment: CDR1 SGHNT and CDR2 YYREEE (reference sequence). The ends were cut back, 2 bases at V and 5 bases at J, with 10 bases in the middle. Researchers ran the PCR with 60 Vbeta and 13 Jbeta primers. Libraries were prepared by immunoSEQ multiplex PCR; TCRdb keeps only in-frame clonotypes and omits some of them. The data contain almost 70,000 clones, approximately 70% of them seen just once; the ten biggest clones take up 13% to 15%.

The TCR was taken from a male donor in good health and CMV-seropositive. The sequenced sample was PBMCs. The J gene is TRBJ1-4, the V gene TRBV5-4, with D maybe TRBD1 (5 bases). CDR3 amino acids: CASSFAGGNEKLFF. In nucleotides, the CDR3 is TGTGCCAGCAGCTTCGCCGGGGGGAATGAAAAACTGTTTTTT.